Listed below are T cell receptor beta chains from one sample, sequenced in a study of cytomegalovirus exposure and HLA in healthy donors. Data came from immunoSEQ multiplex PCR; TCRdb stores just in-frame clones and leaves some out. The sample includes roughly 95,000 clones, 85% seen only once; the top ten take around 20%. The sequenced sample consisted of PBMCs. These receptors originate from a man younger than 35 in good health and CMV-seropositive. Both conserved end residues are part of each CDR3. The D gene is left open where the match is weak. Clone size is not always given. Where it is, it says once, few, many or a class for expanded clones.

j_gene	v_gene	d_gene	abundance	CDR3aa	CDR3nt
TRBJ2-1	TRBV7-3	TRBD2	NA	CASSLTGLAGYEQFF	TGTGCCAGCAGCCTAACCGGACTAGCGGGCTATGAGCAGTTCTTC
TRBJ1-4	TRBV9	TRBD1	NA	CASSPGALTGTGGEKLFF	TGTGCCAGCAGCCCGGGAGCCCTCACCGGGACAGGGGGTGAAAAACTGTTTTTT
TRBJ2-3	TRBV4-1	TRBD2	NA	CASSQDTSGRGGFDTQYF	TGCGCCAGCAGCCAAGATACTAGCGGGAGGGGGGGCTTCGATACGCAGTATTTT
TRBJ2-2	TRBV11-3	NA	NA	CASSRGSWGDTNTGELFF	TGTGCCAGCAGCAGAGGCAGTTGGGGCGACACGAACACCGGGGAGCTGTTTTTT
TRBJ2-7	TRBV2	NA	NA	CASSETQGSSYEQYF	TGTGCCAGCAGTGAAACGCAGGGAAGCTCCTACGAGCAGTACTTC
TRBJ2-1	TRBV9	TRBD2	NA	CASSQGGSSYNEQFF	TGTGCCAGCAGCCAAGGCGGGAGCTCCTACAATGAGCAGTTCTTC
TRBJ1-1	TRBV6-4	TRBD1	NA	CASRGTANTEAFF	TGTGCCAGCAGGGGGACAGCGAACACTGAAGCTTTCTTT
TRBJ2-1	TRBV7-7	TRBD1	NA	CASSLLSPGTGVVDEQFF	TGTGCCAGCAGCTTATTATCCCCCGGGACAGGGGTTGTCGATGAGCAGTTCTTC
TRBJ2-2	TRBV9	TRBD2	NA	CASSVEGAGTGELFF	TGTGCCAGCAGCGTAGAAGGAGCGGGGACCGGGGAGCTGTTTTTT
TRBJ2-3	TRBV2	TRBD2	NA	CASKRTSGPGDTQYF	TGTGCCAGCAAGCGGACTAGCGGGCCAGGGGATACGCAGTATTTT
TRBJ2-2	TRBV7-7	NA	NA	CASSLLGDTAGGGELFF	TGTGCCAGCAGCTTATTAGGTGATACGGCCGGGGGCGGGGAGCTGTTTTTT
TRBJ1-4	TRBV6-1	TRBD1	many	CASSDKGTGAEKLFF	TGTGCCAGCAGTGATAAGGGGACAGGGGCAGAAAAACTGTTTTTT
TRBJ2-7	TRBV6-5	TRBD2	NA	CASGTNAYEQYF	TGTGCCAGCGGGACTAATGCCTACGAGCAGTACTTC
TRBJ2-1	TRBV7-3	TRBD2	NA	CASSLTGLANEQFF	TGTGCCAGCAGCTTAACGGGACTAGCAAATGAGCAGTTCTTC
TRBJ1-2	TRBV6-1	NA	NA	CASSQAGGDYTF	TGTGCCAGCAGTCAAGCGGGCGGGGACTACACCTTC
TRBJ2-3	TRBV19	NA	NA	CASSPPAGPPDTQYF	TGTGCCAGTAGCCCCCCCGCAGGGCCCCCAGATACGCAGTATTTT
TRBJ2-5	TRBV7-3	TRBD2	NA	CASSPLPSGSGETQYF	TGTGCCAGCAGCCCGCTCCCTAGCGGGAGTGGGGAGACCCAGTACTTC
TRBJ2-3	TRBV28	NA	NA	CASSLTPDTQYF	TGTGCCAGCAGTTTAACACCGGATACGCAGTATTTT
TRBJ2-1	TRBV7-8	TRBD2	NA	CASSLGTSGIYNEQFF	TGTGCCAGCAGCTTGGGGACTAGCGGAATCTACAATGAGCAGTTCTTC
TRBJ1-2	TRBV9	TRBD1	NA	CASSSRQGTNYGYTF	TGTGCCAGCAGCTCCCGACAGGGTACTAACTATGGCTACACCTTC
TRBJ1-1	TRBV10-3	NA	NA	CAISADRDAEAFF	TGTGCCATCAGCGCGGACAGAGACGCTGAAGCTTTCTTT
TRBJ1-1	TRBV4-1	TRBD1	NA	CASSQSRGVGTEAFF	TGCGCCAGCAGCCAGTCCAGGGGGGTCGGCACTGAAGCTTTCTTT
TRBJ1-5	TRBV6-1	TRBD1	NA	CASRGQSGGNQPQHF	TGTGCCAGCAGGGGACAGTCGGGGGGCAATCAGCCCCAGCATTTT
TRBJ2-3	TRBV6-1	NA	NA	CASSEQGTDTQYF	TGTGCCAGCAGTGAACAGGGAACGGATACGCAGTATTTT
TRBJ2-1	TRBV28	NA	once	CASSLGRSAPNEQFF	TGTGCCAGCAGCCTGGGCCGTAGTGCCCCCAATGAGCAGTTCTTC
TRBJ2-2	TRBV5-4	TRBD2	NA	CASSWSGRAGTGELFF	TGTGCCAGCAGCTGGAGCGGGAGGGCCGGGACCGGGGAGCTGTTTTTT
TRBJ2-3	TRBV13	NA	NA	CASSLGRGTDTQYF	TGTGCCAGCAGCTTAGGGCGGGGCACAGATACGCAGTATTTT
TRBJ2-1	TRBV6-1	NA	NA	CASSWTPGNEQFF	TGTGCCAGCAGCTGGACTCCGGGGAATGAGCAGTTCTTC
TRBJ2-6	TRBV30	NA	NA	CAWSVLAGANVLTF	TGTGCCTGGAGTGTTTTAGCTGGGGCCAACGTCCTGACTTTC
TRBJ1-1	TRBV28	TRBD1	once	CASRRDRGRTEAFF	TGTGCCAGCAGACGAGACAGGGGGCGGACTGAAGCTTTCTTT
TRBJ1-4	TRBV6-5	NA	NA	CASSPPGVREKLFF	TGTGCCAGCAGCCCCCCCGGGGTTCGTGAAAAACTGTTTTTT
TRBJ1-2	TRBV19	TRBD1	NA	CASKEGQGNYGYTF	TGTGCCAGTAAGGAAGGACAGGGGAACTATGGCTACACCTTC
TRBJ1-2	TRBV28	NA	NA	CASSLGRNYGYTF	TGTGCCAGCAGTTTAGGTCGGAACTATGGCTACACCTTC
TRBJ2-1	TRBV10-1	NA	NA	CASRPSLNEQFF	TGCGCCAGCCGCCCGAGCCTGAATGAGCAGTTCTTC
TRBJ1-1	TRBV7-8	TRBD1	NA	CASSLDRGSTEAFF	TGTGCCAGCAGCTTAGACAGGGGAAGCACTGAAGCTTTCTTT
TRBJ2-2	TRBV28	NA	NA	CASSSDSARAGELFF	TGTGCCAGCAGCTCCGATTCAGCTCGGGCCGGGGAGCTGTTTTTT
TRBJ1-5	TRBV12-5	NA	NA	CASGSGDEGGQPQHF	TGTGCTAGTGGTTCGGGCGACGAGGGAGGTCAGCCCCAGCATTTT
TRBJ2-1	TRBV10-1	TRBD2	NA	CASSDKRSKGGLAGVNEQFF	TGCGCCAGCAGTGACAAACGTTCGAAAGGGGGACTAGCGGGAGTCAATGAGCAGTTCTTC
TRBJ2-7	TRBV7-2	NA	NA	CASSLIQGLYEQYF	TGTGCCAGCAGCTTAATCCAGGGCCTCTACGAGCAGTACTTC
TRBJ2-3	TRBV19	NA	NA	CASSRRQDSTDTQYF	TGTGCCAGTAGTAGGAGACAGGATTCCACAGATACGCAGTATTTT
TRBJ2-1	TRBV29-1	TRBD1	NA	CSVEGQGFHEQFF	TGCAGCGTTGAAGGACAGGGGTTCCATGAGCAGTTCTTC
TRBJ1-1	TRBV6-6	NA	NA	CASRAGDRRGGYEAFF	TGTGCCTCCCGGGCGGGGGATCGTCGGGGCGGGTATGAAGCTTTCTTT
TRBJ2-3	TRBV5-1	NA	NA	CASSLIQGDGTDTQYF	TGCGCCAGCAGCTTGATACAGGGAGACGGGACAGATACGCAGTATTTT
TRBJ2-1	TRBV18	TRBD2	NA	CASSRFLDSGKGEQFF	TGTGCCAGCTCGCGTTTCCTGGATAGCGGGAAGGGTGAGCAGTTCTTC
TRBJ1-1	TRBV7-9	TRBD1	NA	CASSLTRTGAPYEAFF	TGTGCCAGCAGCTTAACCCGGACAGGCGCGCCTTATGAAGCTTTCTTT
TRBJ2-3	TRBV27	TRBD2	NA	CASSLYPGLVSITDTQYF	TGTGCCAGCAGTTTATATCCCGGACTAGTCTCAATCACAGATACGCAGTATTTT
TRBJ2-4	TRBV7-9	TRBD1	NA	CASSLGETGYLTGKNIQYF	TGTGCCAGCAGCTTAGGAGAGACAGGGTATTTGACGGGGAAAAACATTCAGTACTTC
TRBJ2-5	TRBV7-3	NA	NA	CASSLTRRETQYF	TGTGCCAGCAGCTTAACCCGGCGGGAGACCCAGTACTTC
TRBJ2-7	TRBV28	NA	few	CASSPFTSSYEQYF	TGTGCCAGCAGCCCCTTCACGAGCTCCTACGAGCAGTACTTC
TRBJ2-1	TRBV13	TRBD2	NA	CASSATYTSGSYEQFF	TGTGCCAGCAGCGCCACTTATACTAGCGGGAGCTATGAGCAGTTCTTC
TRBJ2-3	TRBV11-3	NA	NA	CASIADGGAGPHSTDTQYF	TGTGCCAGCATCGCAGACGGTGGAGCGGGTCCACATAGCACAGATACGCAGTATTTT
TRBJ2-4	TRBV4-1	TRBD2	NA	CASSQEGVAGGYIQYF	TGCGCCAGCAGCCAAGAAGGGGTGGCGGGAGGATACATTCAGTACTTC
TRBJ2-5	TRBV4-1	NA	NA	CASSPGGGSRETQYF	TGCGCCAGCAGCCCGGGGGGCGGCTCACGGGAGACCCAGTACTTC
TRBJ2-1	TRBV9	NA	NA	CASSVGLVSYNEQFF	TGTGCCAGCAGCGTAGGATTAGTCTCCTACAATGAGCAGTTCTTC
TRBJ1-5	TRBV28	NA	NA	CASSLRQISNQPQHF	TGTGCCAGCAGTTTAAGACAGATTAGCAATCAGCCCCAGCATTTT
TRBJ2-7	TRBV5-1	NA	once	CASSLAPKGDPTYEQYF	TGCGCCAGCAGCCTAGCCCCCAAGGGGGATCCGACCTACGAGCAGTACTTC
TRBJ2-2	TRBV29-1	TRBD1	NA	CSVPTGTGGLANTGELFF	TGCAGCGTCCCTACCGGGACAGGGGGACTCGCGAACACCGGGGAGCTGTTTTTT
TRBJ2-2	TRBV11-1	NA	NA	CASSVYLNTGELFF	TGTGCCAGCAGCGTCTACCTGAACACCGGGGAGCTGTTTTTT
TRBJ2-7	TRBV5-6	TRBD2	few	CASSLGLGGEYF	TGTGCCAGCAGCTTGGGGCTGGGAGGGGAGTACTTC